Listed below are T cell receptor beta chains from one sample, sequenced in a study of blood T cell repertoires in COVID-19. Measured with immunoSEQ multiplex PCR; TCRdb has only the in-frame clones, and not every one. Seen here are 120,000 or so clones, under 95% observed once, and the top ten hold 4% to 5%. Specimen: peripheral blood. These receptors were obtained from a man in his 60s with COVID-19, enrolled during active disease. The CDR3 runs from the conserved cysteine through the conserved F or W. The D gene is left open where the match is weak. Clone size is given for some rows only: seen once, a few or many times, or a class if the clone is expanded.

V: TRBV2
J: TRBJ1-1
size: .
D: .
CDR3: CASSEETAMNTEAFF
DNA: TGTGCCAGCAGTGAGGAGACAGCGATGAACACTGAAGCTTTCTTT

V: TRBV10-3
J: TRBJ2-1
size: .
D: .
CDR3: CAISDHRVYYNEQFF
DNA: TGTGCCATCAGTGACCACAGGGTTTACTACAATGAGCAGTTCTTC

V: TRBV20-1
J: TRBJ2-6
size: .
D: TRBD1
CDR3: CSASPPTGGNSGANVLTF
DNA: TGCAGTGCTAGTCCCCCGACAGGGGGAAACTCTGGGGCCAACGTCCTGACTTTC

V: TRBV7-6
J: TRBJ1-2
size: .
D: .
CDR3: CASSPSGNHYGYTF
DNA: TGTGCCAGCAGCCCCTCAGGGAACCACTATGGCTACACCTTC

V: TRBV9
J: TRBJ1-2
size: many
D: TRBD1
CDR3: CASSISRDRGSYGYTF
DNA: TGTGCCAGCAGCATCAGCCGGGACAGGGGTTCCTATGGCTACACCTTC

V: TRBV28
J: TRBJ2-3
size: .
D: TRBD1
CDR3: CASGPGTADTQYF
DNA: TGTGCCAGCGGACCCGGGACAGCAGATACGCAGTATTTT

V: TRBV5-1
J: TRBJ2-7
size: .
D: TRBD1
CDR3: CASSLGTGSGGYEQYF
DNA: TGCGCCAGCAGCTTGGGGACAGGGTCCGGGGGCTACGAGCAGTACTTC

V: TRBV6-5
J: TRBJ1-6
size: once
D: .
CDR3: CASSSQGPYNSPLHF
DNA: TGTGCCAGCAGTTCGCAGGGGCCCTATAATTCACCCCTCCACTTT

V: TRBV4-1
J: TRBJ1-2
size: .
D: .
CDR3: CASSQDHREDYGYTF
DNA: TGCGCCAGCAGCCAAGATCACCGGGAGGACTATGGCTACACCTTC

V: TRBV19
J: TRBJ1-5
size: .
D: .
CDR3: CASSIGGGPQHF
DNA: TGTGCCAGTAGTATTGGAGGAGGGCCCCAGCATTTT

V: TRBV19
J: TRBJ2-3
size: .
D: TRBD2
CDR3: CASRGTSGSTDTQYF
DNA: TGTGCCAGTAGAGGGACTAGCGGGAGCACAGATACGCAGTATTTT

V: TRBV19
J: TRBJ1-6
size: .
D: .
CDR3: CASTRANSPLHF
DNA: TGTGCCAGTACCAGGGCGAATTCACCCCTCCACTTT

V: TRBV6-1
J: TRBJ2-1
size: .
D: .
CDR3: CASSESAGYNEQFF
DNA: TGTGCCAGCAGTGAATCCGCCGGGTACAATGAGCAGTTCTTC

V: TRBV6-6
J: TRBJ2-7
size: few
D: TRBD1
CDR3: CASSYTGTGAAEQYF
DNA: TGTGCCAGCAGTTACACCGGGACAGGGGCCGCGGAGCAGTACTTC

V: TRBV27
J: TRBJ2-1
size: .
D: .
CDR3: CASSYDSGPYNEQFF
DNA: TGTGCCAGCAGTTATGATAGCGGCCCCTACAATGAGCAGTTCTTC

V: TRBV29-1
J: TRBJ1-2
size: .
D: .
CDR3: CSVRGRGNGYTF
DNA: TGCAGCGTGCGGGGGCGGGGGAATGGCTACACCTTC

V: TRBV20-1
J: TRBJ2-7
size: .
D: TRBD1
CDR3: CSASKDFWGQGHEQYF
DNA: TGCAGTGCTAGTAAAGACTTTTGGGGACAGGGCCACGAGCAGTACTTC

V: TRBV19
J: TRBJ2-3
size: .
D: .
CDR3: CASSIEDDTQYF
DNA: TGTGCCAGTAGTATCGAGGATGATACGCAGTATTTT

V: TRBV5-1
J: TRBJ2-1
size: once
D: TRBD1
CDR3: CASSLGPTGDNEQFF
DNA: TGCGCCAGCAGCTTGGGTCCGACAGGGGACAATGAGCAGTTCTTC

V: TRBV10-1
J: TRBJ2-5
size: .
D: .
CDR3: CASSGSGETQYF
DNA: TGCGCCAGCAGCGGTAGCGGAGAGACCCAGTACTTC

V: TRBV30
J: TRBJ2-3
size: .
D: .
CDR3: CAWDSGGDTQYF
DNA: TGTGCCTGGGACAGCGGAGGGGATACGCAGTATTTT

V: TRBV7-3
J: TRBJ2-1
size: .
D: TRBD2
CDR3: CASSLGGRGNEQFF
DNA: TGTGCCAGCAGCTTAGGCGGGAGAGGGAATGAGCAGTTCTTC

V: TRBV2
J: TRBJ1-2
size: once
D: .
CDR3: CASSEGPGGDGYTF
DNA: TGTGCCAGCAGTGAAGGCCCGGGGGGGGATGGCTACACCTTC

V: TRBV5-6
J: TRBJ1-4
size: .
D: .
CDR3: CASSPTGSNEKLFF
DNA: TGTGCCAGCAGCCCGACAGGATCGAATGAAAAACTGTTTTTT

V: TRBV6-5
J: TRBJ2-2
size: .
D: TRBD2
CDR3: CASSPEREDGELFF
DNA: TGTGCCAGCAGTCCCGAGCGGGAGGATGGGGAGCTGTTTTTT

V: TRBV18
J: TRBJ1-1
size: .
D: .
CDR3: CASSPTAAEGTEAFF
DNA: TGTGCCAGCTCACCAACGGCAGCTGAGGGTACTGAAGCTTTCTTT

V: TRBV7-2
J: TRBJ2-7
size: .
D: .
CDR3: CASSLGRDSSYEQYF
DNA: TGTGCCAGCAGCTTAGGCCGGGACTCCTCCTACGAGCAGTACTTC

V: TRBV6-5
J: TRBJ1-2
size: few
D: TRBD1
CDR3: CASSTGTGGVYGYTF
DNA: TGTGCCAGCAGCACCGGGACAGGGGGCGTCTATGGCTACACCTTC

V: TRBV24-1
J: TRBJ2-5
size: once
D: TRBD2
CDR3: CATSLAGVETQYF
DNA: TGTGCCACTTCCCTGGCGGGAGTGGAGACCCAGTACTTC

V: TRBV4-2
J: TRBJ2-1
size: .
D: TRBD2
CDR3: CASSQRLTSVDNEQFF
DNA: TGTGCCAGCAGCCAACGATTGACTAGCGTAGACAATGAGCAGTTCTTC

V: TRBV7-9
J: TRBJ2-7
size: .
D: TRBD2
CDR3: CASSLASGSSEQYF
DNA: TGTGCCAGCAGCTTAGCTAGCGGGAGCTCCGAGCAGTACTTC

V: TRBV4-1
J: TRBJ2-7
size: .
D: .
CDR3: CASSHLAISYEQYF
DNA: TGCGCCAGCAGCCACTTAGCGATTTCCTACGAGCAGTACTTC

V: TRBV4-2
J: TRBJ2-2
size: .
D: .
CDR3: CASSPLGRTGELFF
DNA: TGTGCCAGCAGCCCTCTGGGCCGCACCGGGGAGCTGTTTTTT

V: TRBV7-9
J: TRBJ2-2
size: .
D: TRBD2
CDR3: CASSPGLAGDSNTGELFF
DNA: TGTGCCAGCAGCCCGGGACTAGCGGGGGACTCGAACACCGGGGAGCTGTTTTTT

V: TRBV30
J: TRBJ2-3
size: .
D: .
CDR3: CAWSSMGRDTQYF
DNA: TGTGCCTGGAGTAGTATGGGGAGAGATACGCAGTATTTT

V: TRBV11-2
J: TRBJ2-3
size: .
D: .
CDR3: CASSLFAGNTDTQYF
DNA: TGTGCCAGCAGCTTATTTGCGGGGAACACAGATACGCAGTATTTT

V: TRBV7-7
J: TRBJ2-2
size: .
D: TRBD1
CDR3: CASSPGQMNTGELFF
DNA: TGTGCTAGCAGCCCGGGACAGATGAACACCGGGGAGCTGTTTTTT

V: TRBV11-2
J: TRBJ1-6
size: .
D: .
CDR3: CASSSQFPGGNSPLHF
DNA: TGTGCCAGCAGCTCCCAGTTTCCAGGAGGGAATTCACCCCTCCACTTT

V: TRBV4-3
J: TRBJ2-2
size: .
D: TRBD2
CDR3: CASSQGLAGASGELFF
DNA: TGCGCCAGCAGCCAAGGACTAGCGGGAGCCTCCGGGGAGCTGTTTTTT

V: TRBV6-2/TRBV6-3
J: TRBJ2-7
size: .
D: .
CDR3: CASSYLTEASYEQYF
DNA: TGTGCCAGCAGTTACCTGACAGAGGCCTCCTACGAGCAGTACTTC

V: TRBV11-2
J: TRBJ1-4
size: .
D: .
CDR3: CASSLPNEKLFF
DNA: TGTGCCAGCAGCCTTCCCAATGAAAAACTGTTTTTT

V: TRBV7-9
J: TRBJ1-5
size: .
D: TRBD1
CDR3: CASSLMGTGSQPQHF
DNA: TGTGCCAGCAGCTTAATGGGGACAGGGAGCCAGCCCCAGCATTTT

V: TRBV4-1
J: TRBJ1-1
size: .
D: .
CDR3: CASNQLGRGSAEAFF
DNA: TGCGCCAGTAACCAGCTAGGTCGGGGGAGCGCTGAAGCTTTCTTT

V: TRBV9
J: TRBJ2-7
size: .
D: TRBD1
CDR3: CASSPRQGAYEQYF
DNA: TGTGCCAGCAGCCCAAGACAGGGGGCTTACGAGCAGTACTTC

V: TRBV7-2
J: TRBJ2-2
size: .
D: TRBD1
CDR3: CASSLGSRRGWDGELFF
DNA: TGTGCCAGCAGCTTAGGCTCCCGCAGGGGGTGGGACGGGGAGCTGTTTTTT

V: TRBV19
J: TRBJ1-2
size: .
D: .
CDR3: CASSIGTTLDGYTF
DNA: TGTGCCAGTAGTATTGGCACAACCCTGGATGGCTACACCTTC

V: TRBV12-5
J: TRBJ1-2
size: .
D: .
CDR3: CASGLPGLVYGYTF
DNA: TGTGCTAGTGGTTTGCCAGGGCTAGTCTATGGCTACACCTTC

V: TRBV29-1
J: TRBJ1-5
size: .
D: .
CDR3: CSVEEHGQPQHF
DNA: TGCAGCGTTGAAGAGCATGGCCAGCCCCAGCATTTT

V: TRBV10-3
J: TRBJ2-7
size: .
D: TRBD1
CDR3: CAISESGTGNEQYF
DNA: TGTGCCATCAGTGAGTCGGGGACAGGGAACGAGCAGTACTTC

V: TRBV13
J: TRBJ1-2
size: once
D: .
CDR3: CASTDSGGPNYGYTF
DNA: TGTGCCAGCACCGACTCGGGAGGCCCTAACTATGGCTACACCTTC

V: TRBV19
J: TRBJ2-5
size: .
D: TRBD2
CDR3: CASRKNGGLADQETQYF
DNA: TGTGCCAGTAGGAAGAACGGAGGACTAGCCGATCAAGAGACCCAGTACTTC

V: TRBV28
J: TRBJ2-7
size: .
D: TRBD2
CDR3: CASSSPPSGIYEQYF
DNA: TGTGCCAGCAGTTCCCCACCTAGCGGAATCTACGAGCAGTACTTC

V: TRBV4-2
J: TRBJ1-4
size: .
D: .
CDR3: CASSHGTRGEKLFF
DNA: TGTGCCAGCAGCCACGGGACCAGGGGTGAAAAACTGTTTTTT

V: TRBV9
J: TRBJ1-1
size: .
D: .
CDR3: CASSVDAGNLNTEAFF
DNA: TGTGCCAGCAGCGTAGATGCGGGGAACTTGAACACTGAAGCTTTCTTT

V: TRBV5-1
J: TRBJ2-1
size: .
D: TRBD2
CDR3: CASSLLAGGGNEQFF
DNA: TGCGCCAGCAGCTTACTAGCGGGAGGAGGCAATGAGCAGTTCTTC

V: TRBV24-1
J: TRBJ2-3
size: once
D: .
CDR3: CATLRRRPERHTDTQYF
DNA: TGTGCCACCCTACGTAGACGGCCCGAGAGGCACACAGATACGCAGTATTTT

V: TRBV2
J: TRBJ2-3
size: .
D: .
CDR3: CASSERTFLTDTQYF
DNA: TGTGCCAGCAGTGAACGGACATTTCTCACAGATACGCAGTATTTT

V: TRBV6-2/TRBV6-3
J: TRBJ2-2
size: .
D: TRBD2
CDR3: CASSLAGVAGELFF
DNA: TGTGCCAGCAGTCTAGCGGGAGTAGCCGGGGAGCTGTTTTTT

V: TRBV7-2
J: TRBJ2-2
size: .
D: TRBD2
CDR3: CASSLGGEGGELFF
DNA: TGTGCCAGCAGCCTCGGAGGGGAGGGCGGGGAGCTGTTTTTT

V: TRBV4-1
J: TRBJ1-1
size: .
D: .
CDR3: CASSQDEWQRLTQGTEAFF
DNA: TGCGCCAGCAGCCAAGATGAATGGCAGAGACTTACTCAGGGTACTGAAGCTTTCTTT